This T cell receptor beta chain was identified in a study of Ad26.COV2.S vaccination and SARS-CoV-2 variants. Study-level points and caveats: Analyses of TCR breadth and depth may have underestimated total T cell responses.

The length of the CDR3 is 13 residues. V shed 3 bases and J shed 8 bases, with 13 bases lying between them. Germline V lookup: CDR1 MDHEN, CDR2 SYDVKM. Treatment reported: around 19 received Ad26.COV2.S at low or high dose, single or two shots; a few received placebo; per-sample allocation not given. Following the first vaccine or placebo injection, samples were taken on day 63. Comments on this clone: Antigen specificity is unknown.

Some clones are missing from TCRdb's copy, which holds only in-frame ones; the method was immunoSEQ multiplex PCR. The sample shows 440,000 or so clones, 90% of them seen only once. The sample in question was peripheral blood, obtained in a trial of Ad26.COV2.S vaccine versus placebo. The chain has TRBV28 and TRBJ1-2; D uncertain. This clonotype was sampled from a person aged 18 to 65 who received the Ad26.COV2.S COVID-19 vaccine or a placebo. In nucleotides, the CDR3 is TGTGCCAGCAGTTTCCGAGTCCCGGGAGGCTACACCTTC. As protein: CASSFRVPGGYTF.